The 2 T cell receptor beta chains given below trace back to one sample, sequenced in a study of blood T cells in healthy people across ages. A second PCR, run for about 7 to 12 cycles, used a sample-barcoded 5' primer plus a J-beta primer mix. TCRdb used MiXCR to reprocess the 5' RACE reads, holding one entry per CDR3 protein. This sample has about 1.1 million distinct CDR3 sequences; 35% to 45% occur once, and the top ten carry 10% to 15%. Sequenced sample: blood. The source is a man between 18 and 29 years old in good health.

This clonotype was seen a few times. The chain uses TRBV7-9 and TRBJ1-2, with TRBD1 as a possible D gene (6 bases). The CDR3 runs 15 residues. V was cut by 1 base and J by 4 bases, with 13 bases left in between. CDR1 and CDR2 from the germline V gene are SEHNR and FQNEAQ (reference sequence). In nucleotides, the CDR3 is TGTGCCAGCAGCTTAGAGGCAGGGGTTGCCTATGGCTACACCTTC. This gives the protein CASSLEAGVAYGYTF.

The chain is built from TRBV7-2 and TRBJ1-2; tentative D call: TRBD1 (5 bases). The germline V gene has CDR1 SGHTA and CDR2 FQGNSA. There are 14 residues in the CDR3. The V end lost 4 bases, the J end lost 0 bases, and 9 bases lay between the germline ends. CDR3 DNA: TGTGCCAGCAGCTCCGCGGGGGCTAACTATGGCTACACCTTC. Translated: CASSSAGANYGYTF.